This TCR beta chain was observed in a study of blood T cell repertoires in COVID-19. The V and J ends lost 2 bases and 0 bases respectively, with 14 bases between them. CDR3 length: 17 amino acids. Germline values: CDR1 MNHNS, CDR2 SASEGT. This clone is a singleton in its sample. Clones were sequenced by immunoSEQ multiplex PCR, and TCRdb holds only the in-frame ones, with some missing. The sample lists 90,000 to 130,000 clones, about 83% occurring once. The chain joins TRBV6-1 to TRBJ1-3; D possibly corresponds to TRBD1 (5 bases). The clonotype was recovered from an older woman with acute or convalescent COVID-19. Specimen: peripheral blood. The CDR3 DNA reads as TGTGCCAGCAGTGAATACACAGGATCCAGCTCTGGAAACACCATATATTTT. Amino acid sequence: CASSEYTGSSSGNTIYF.